This passage covers 24 T cell receptor beta chains from one sample sequenced in a study of shared clonotypes between healthy human individuals. Assay: immunoSEQ multiplex PCR; the TCRdb copy retains only in-frame clones and omits some. The sample contains about 1 million clones, approximately 72% of which appear only once. The specimen was memory CD4+ T cells sorted from blood. Sample subset: CD45RA-negative fraction. All receptors derive from a man younger than 35 in good health.

The V and J genes are TRBV2 and TRBJ2-2; 8 positions agree with TRBD1. The CDR3 consists of 14 residues. The trim removed 6 bases at V and 10 bases at J, leaving 10 bases unmatched. Germline lookup yields CDR1 SNHLY and CDR2 FYNNEI. This CDR3 is CASRRTGSETELFF. The DNA of the CDR3 is TGTGCCAGCAGACGGACAGGGTCCGAAACGGAGCTGTTTTTT.

The chain has TRBV10-1 and TRBJ1-2, with D hard to call. V lost 2 bases, J lost 1 base, and 5 bases lay in between. Germline CDR1 reads WNHNN; CDR2 reads SYGVQD (reference sequence). The CDR3 runs 13 residues. The CDR3 loop is CASSEGVNYGYTF. DNA for the CDR3: TGCGCCAGCAGTGAGGGGGTTAACTATGGCTACACCTTC.

The chain employs TRBV5-1 and TRBJ2-5; 7 nucleotides match TRBD2. V shed 4 bases, J shed 5 bases, and the junction held 14 bases outside the gene matches. The germline gives CDR1 SGHRS, CDR2 YFSETQ. This CDR3 contains 16 residues. CDR3 coding DNA: TGCGCCAGCAGCAATTCGGGGCTAGCGGCTACGGAGACCCAGTACTTC. Translating gives CASSNSGLAATETQYF.

This clone was seen a few times. The genes are TRBV28 and TRBJ1-4; the D gene is possibly TRBD1 (5 bases). The CDR3 totals 11 residues. V was pared by 7 bases and J by 13 bases, with 13 bases between. CDR1 is MDHEN, CDR2 SYDVKM, per germline. This chain's CDR3 is CASTEDRGLFF. DNA for the CDR3: TGTGCCAGCACCGAAGACAGAGGACTGTTTTTT. The complete variable domain, with remaining parts taken from reference TRBV28 and TRBJ1-4, reads DVKVTQSSRYLVKRTGEKVFLECVQDMDHENMFWYRQDPGLGLRLIYFSYDVKMKEKGDIPEGYSVSREKKERFSLILESASTNQTSMYLCASTEDRGLFFGSGTQLSVL.

This rearrangement joins TRBV7-2 to TRBJ2-5, with D possibly being TRBD1 (5 bases). Germline values: CDR1 SGHTA, CDR2 FQGNSA. The CDR3 spans 14 residues. Trimming left V 5 bases short and J 1 base short, with 11 bases between. CDR3 sequence: CASSTQGSQETQYF. The CDR3 nucleotides are TGTGCCAGCAGCACGCAGGGAAGCCAAGAGACCCAGTACTTC.

This chain joins TRBV5-6 and TRBJ2-1, with 7 bases fitting TRBD2. Germline V CDR1 and CDR2: SGHDT, YYEEEE. The CDR3 loop spans 14 amino acids. With V trimmed by 7 bases and J by 6 bases, 10 bases remained unmatched. The chain's CDR3 is CASLAGRGTNEQFF. The CDR3 nucleotides are TGTGCCAGCTTGGCGGGGAGGGGAACCAATGAGCAGTTCTTC.

The chain carries TRBV7-6 and TRBJ2-3; D not certain. Trimming removed 2 bases at V and 0 bases at J, with 9 bases between. This CDR3 comprises 15 residues. Germline V lookup: CDR1 SGHVS, CDR2 FNYEAQ. The CDR3 nucleotides read TGTGCCAGCAGCTTACTGAGCGTGAGCACAGATACGCAGTATTTT. Translating it yields CASSLLSVSTDTQYF.

The chain links TRBV10-3 to TRBJ1-1; unclear D gene. In germline, CDR1 is ENHRY, CDR2 SYGVKD. With 5 bases removed from V and 1 base from J, the gap between germline ends came to 8 bases. CDR3 length equals 13 residues. CDR3 bases: TGTGCCATCAGTAGCCAGGAGAACACTGAAGCTTTCTTT. This translates into CAISSQENTEAFF.

The chain recombines TRBV19 with TRBJ2-7; TRBD1 matches at 10 bases. Trimming took 6 bases from V and 3 from J; bases not matched to a gene: 11. Germline V CDR1 and CDR2: LNHDA, SQIVND (reference sequence). There are 16 residues in the CDR3. DNA of the CDR3: TGTGCCAGTAGCCCGGAGGGCCGGACAGGGGGCTACGAGCAGTACTTC. As protein: CASSPEGRTGGYEQYF.

The V and J genes are TRBV2 and TRBJ1-5; TRBD1 might be the D (5 bases). The CDR3 covers 14 residues. Germline V lookup: CDR1 SNHLY, CDR2 FYNNEI. V gave up 5 bases and J gave up 7 bases, with 15 bases separating them. Here the CDR3 reads CASSNPGPGQPQHF. CDR3 sequence (DNA): TGTGCCAGCAGTAATCCAGGGCCCGGGCAGCCCCAGCATTTT.

Concerning this clone: This CDR3 is also generated by other DNA sequences in the sample. The chain uses TRBV30 and TRBJ2-5, with D unresolved. V was shortened by 1 base and J by 5 bases, with 2 bases between the two germline ends. CDR1 and CDR2 from the germline V gene are GTSNPN and SVGIG (reference sequence). The CDR3 runs 10 residues. CDR3 region: CAWSEETQYF. CDR3 DNA: TGTGCCTGGAGTGAGGAGACCCAGTACTTC. The full variable domain, completed using reference TRBV30 and TRBJ2-5, is SQTIHQWPATLVQPVGSPLSLECTVEGTSNPNLYWYRQAAGRGLQLLFYSVGIGQISSEVPQNLSASRPQDRQFILSSKKLLLSDSGFYLCAWSEETQYFGPGTRLLVL.

This clone appeared a few times. The junction differs from germline at one of its ends, possibly a read error. V and J are TRBV7-7 and TRBJ1-3; maybe TRBD1 (5 bases). This CDR3 comprises 15 residues. CDR1 and CDR2 (germline): SSHAT, FNYEAQ (reference sequence). The CDR3 DNA reads as TGTGCTAGCAGCCCGGGACCGAGCTCTGGAAACACCATATATTTT. Translation: CASSPGPSSGNTIYF.

This clone appeared once. This chain uses TRBV7-9 with TRBJ2-7; 8 nucleotides agree with TRBD1. V shed 6 bases, J shed 0 bases, and the junction held 13 bases outside the gene matches. The CDR3 runs 17 residues. Per germline, CDR1 SEHNR and CDR2 FQNEAQ (reference sequence). CDR3 sequence (DNA): TGTGCCAGCAGACCCGGGACAGGCCTTCAGAGCTCCTACGAGCAGTACTTC. Translated: CASRPGTGLQSSYEQYF.

Note on this clone: Other DNA variants within this sample encode the same CDR3. This chain links TRBV18 with TRBJ2-3, with 7 nucleotides matching TRBD2. The CDR3 consists of 14 residues. The ends lost 3 bases at V and 1 base at J; junction bases unmatched: 1. Germline V gives CDR1 KGHSH, CDR2 LQKENI. CDR3 residues: CASSPRGGTDTQYF. As DNA, the CDR3 is TGTGCCAGCTCACCCCGGGGGGGCACAGATACGCAGTATTTT.

CDR3 sequence reads: CASSLNSGQGNGYTF. In DNA form, the CDR3 reads TGCGCCAGCAGCTTGAATTCCGGACAGGGGAATGGCTACACCTTC. V and J are TRBV5-1 and TRBJ1-2, with 9 bases identical to TRBD1. V trimming: 1 base; J trimming: 6 bases; junction bases outside the gene matches: 7. Per the germline V gene, CDR1 is SGHRS and CDR2 is YFSETQ. This CDR3 spans 15 amino acids.

The chain links TRBV27 to TRBJ1-4; tentatively, D is TRBD1 (6 bases). V lost 3 bases and J 7 bases, leaving 9 bases between the germline ends. Germline values: CDR1 MNHEY, CDR2 SMNVEV (reference sequence). This CDR3 comprises 13 residues. In DNA form, the CDR3 reads TGTGCCAGCAGTTTGCAGGGGACTGAAAAACTGTTTTTT. Its protein product is CASSLQGTEKLFF.

The chain joins TRBV14 to TRBJ2-2; D may be TRBD1 (6 bases). Germline V gene lookup returns CDR1 SGHDN and CDR2 FVKESK. This CDR3 comprises 17 residues. With 1 base removed from V and 1 base from J, the gap between germline ends came to 13 bases. The CDR3 DNA reads as TGTGCCAGCAGCCAAGCGAACAGGGTACTGAACACCGGGGAGCTGTTTTTT. Its translation: CASSQANRVLNTGELFF. Using reference TRBV14 and TRBJ2-2 for the parts outside the CDR3, the full variable domain is EAGVTQFPSHSVIEKGQTVTLRCDPISGHDNLYWYRRVMGKEIKFLLHFVKESKQDESGMPNNRFLAERTGGTYSTLKVQPAELEDSGVYFCASSQANRVLNTGELFFGEGSRLTVL.

This chain joins TRBV18 and TRBJ2-1, with 11 bases fitting TRBD2. The CDR3 covers 18 residues. V lost 1 base, J lost 10 bases, and 15 bases stayed unmatched. Germline V gene sequence: CDR1 KGHSH, CDR2 LQKENI. The CDR3 here is CASSPLIAGGIYTREQFF. Here the CDR3 DNA reads TGTGCCAGCTCACCACTGATAGCGGGAGGGATATATACAAGGGAGCAGTTCTTC.

This chain uses TRBV11-3 with TRBJ2-2; 9 nucleotides agree with TRBD2. The CDR3 totals 15 residues. Germline V gives CDR1 SGHNT, CDR2 YENEEA. The trim removed 5 bases at V and 5 bases at J, leaving 6 bases unmatched. Written as DNA, the CDR3 is TGTGCCAGCAGCCCGACTAGCGGACTAACCGGGGAGCTGTTTTTT. Protein: CASSPTSGLTGELFF.

As for this clone: The same CDR3 is also encoded by other DNA sequences in this sample. The chain links TRBV5-1 to TRBJ1-1; no definite D call. The CDR3 length is 15 residues. The V gene's germline CDR1 is SGHRS and CDR2 YFSETQ. V lost 0 bases and J lost 0, with 9 bases in between. CDR3 sequence (DNA): TGCGCCAGCAGCTTGGCCGGGTCCTTGAACACTGAAGCTTTCTTT. Amino acid sequence: CASSLAGSLNTEAFF.

This clone was observed once. This rearrangement joins TRBV5-4 to TRBJ2-3; a possible D gene is TRBD2 (5 bases). There are 16 residues in the CDR3. Trimming left V 3 bases short and J 0 bases short, with 14 bases between. Germline CDR1 SGHNT, CDR2 YYREEE (reference sequence). The CDR3 sequence: CASSSSGTRSTDTQYF. CDR3 in DNA: TGTGCCAGCAGCTCTTCCGGCACTAGAAGCACAGATACGCAGTATTTT. Drawing the rest from reference TRBV5-4 and TRBJ2-3, the complete variable domain is ETGVTQSPTHLIKTRGQQVTLRCSSQSGHNTVSWYQQALGQGPQFIFQYYREEENGRGNFPPRFSGLQFPNYSSELNVNALELDDSALYLCASSSSGTRSTDTQYFGPGTRLTVL.

This chain uses TRBV19 with TRBJ1-2; D gene uncertain. The CDR3 runs 15 residues. The ends were cut back, 4 bases at V and 2 bases at J, with 14 bases in the middle. Germline CDR1 and CDR2: LNHDA and SQIVND (reference sequence). The CDR3 loop is CASSSKWTVNYGYTF. In DNA form, the CDR3 reads TGTGCCAGTAGTAGTAAATGGACGGTGAACTATGGCTACACCTTC.

The V gene is TRBV10-3, the J gene TRBJ1-1; unclear D gene. V gave up 2 bases and J gave up 4 bases, with 11 bases separating them. CDR3 length: 14 amino acids. Germline V CDR1 and CDR2: ENHRY, SYGVKD. CDR3 sequence (DNA): TGTGCCATCAGTGAGGGGGTCGGGGTCACTGAAGCTTTCTTT. Translating it yields CAISEGVGVTEAFF.

This clone was seen only once. The chain has TRBV7-2 and TRBJ2-7, with TRBD1 matching over 8 bases. The V and J ends lost 2 bases and 2 bases, in that order; junction bases with no gene match: 2. The CDR3 has 14 residues. Germline-derived CDR1 and CDR2 are SGHTA and FQGNSA. The DNA of the CDR3 is TGTGCCAGCAGCTTACAACAGGGGGCCTACGAGCAGTACTTC. Protein sequence: CASSLQQGAYEQYF.